The 9 T cell receptor beta chains in this list originate from one sample, sequenced in a study of OX40 agonist ivuxolimab in advanced cancers. Sequencing used immunoSEQ multiplex PCR; TCRdb keeps in-frame clones, though not all of them. The sample lists about 120,000 clones, more than 80% seen once, with under 0.7% in the top ten. This sample comprised CD4+ or CD8+ T cells sorted from blood, obtained in a trial of the OX40 agonist ivuxolimab. These receptors came from an adult with an advanced solid tumor such as melanoma, head and neck, liver or kidney cancer.

The CDR3 region is CSASGGYGYTF. Written as DNA, the CDR3 is TGCAGTGCTAGCGGGGGCTATGGCTACACCTTC. J is TRBJ1-2 and V is TRBV20-1; TRBD1 might be the D (5 bases). Per the germline V gene, CDR1 is DFQATT and CDR2 is SNEGSKA (reference sequence). Deletions cut 3 bases from V and 4 bases from J, with 6 bases between. The CDR3 sequence is 11 residues long.

The CDR3 reads CASIGTVGEKLFF. CDR3 DNA sequence: TGTGCCAGCATCGGAACAGTGGGGGAAAAACTGTTTTTT. J is TRBJ1-4 and V is TRBV2; D not resolved. Germline CDR1 reads SNHLY; CDR2 reads FYNNEI. The CDR3 spans 13 residues. Trimming shortened V by 7 bases and J by 8 bases, and 14 bases separated the two germline ends.

The J gene is TRBJ2-7, the V gene TRBV5-1; 7 bases line up with TRBD1. CDR1 SGHRS and CDR2 YFSETQ come from the germline V gene. V gave up 0 bases and J gave up 3 bases; unmatched junction bases: 6. This CDR3 comprises 15 residues. Written as DNA, the CDR3 is TGCGCCAGCAGCTTGGCCCTATACAGGGGCTACGAGCAGTACTTC. It translates to CASSLALYRGYEQYF.

This clone has just a few counts. This sequence joins TRBV6-5 and TRBJ1-4; D is possibly TRBD1 (5 bases). Trimming took off 5 bases at V and 1 base at J, with 11 bases between the two ends. The CDR3 is 15 amino acids. CDR1 and CDR2 (germline): MNHEY, SVGAGI. CDR3 loop: CASSKRGVTNEKLFF. The CDR3 DNA reads TGTGCCAGCAGTAAAAGGGGCGTAACTAATGAAAAACTGTTTTTT.

This clone was detected once. The chain joins TRBV2 to TRBJ2-3; D unresolved. Trimming took 6 bases from V and 2 from J, leaving 12 bases between them. Germline CDR1 and CDR2: SNHLY and FYNNEI. The length of the CDR3 is 14 residues. DNA for the CDR3: TGTGCCAGCAGCCCCAACCCCCCCACAGATACGCAGTATTTT. Translation gives CASSPNPPTDTQYF.

CDR3 bases: TGTGCCAGCAGCGGGAACTATAATTCACCCCTCCACTTT. It translates to CASSGNYNSPLHF. The chain joins TRBV7-8 to TRBJ1-6; D gene ambiguous. The CDR3 is 13 amino acids. V was shortened by 5 bases and J by 3 bases, with 5 bases between the two germline ends. Germline V gene data show CDR1 as SGHVS and CDR2 as FQNEAQ.

The rearrangement links TRBV11-2 to TRBJ2-5, with D perhaps matching TRBD1 (5 bases). V dropped 4 bases and J dropped 4 bases, with 10 bases sitting between them. In germline, CDR1 is SGHAT, CDR2 FQNNGV. The CDR3 consists of 13 residues. The chain's CDR3 is CASSSQGRETQYF. The CDR3, as DNA: TGTGCCAGCAGCTCCCAGGGCAGAGAGACCCAGTACTTC.

This rearrangement joins TRBV7-9 to TRBJ1-1, with a weak D call TRBD1 (6 bases). Trimming pared 6 bases from V and 5 bases from J, leaving 16 bases between. The CDR3 totals 14 residues. CDR1 is SEHNR, CDR2 FQNEAQ, per germline (reference sequence). Here the CDR3 reads CASRRGEGETEAFF. For the CDR3, the DNA is TGTGCCAGCAGACGAGGTGAGGGGGAGACTGAAGCTTTCTTT.

The chain carries TRBV10-2 and TRBJ2-2; 7 nucleotides align to TRBD2. This CDR3 contains 14 residues. From germline, CDR1 is WSHSY and CDR2 SAAADI. V lost 3 bases to trimming and J lost 5 bases; unmatched junction nucleotides: 3. CDR3 bases: TGCGCCAGCAGTGAAATCGGGGGGACCGGGGAGCTGTTTTTT. This sequence encodes CASSEIGGTGELFF.